The next 12 T cell receptor beta chains were all read from a single sample in a study of blood T cell repertoires in COVID-19. Libraries were prepared by immunoSEQ multiplex PCR; TCRdb keeps only in-frame clonotypes and omits some of them. The sample has over 30,000 clones, approximately 83% seen once; the top ten hold approximately 3.7%. The sequencing input was peripheral blood. Receptors originate from a man aged 45-60 years with acute or convalescent COVID-19.

The rearrangement uses TRBV6-1 and TRBJ2-7, with unresolved D. The CDR3 sequence is 13 residues long. V lost 2 bases to trimming and J lost 2 bases, with 7 bases between them. Germline assignment: CDR1 MNHNS and CDR2 SASEGT. The CDR3 bases are TGTGCCAGCAGTGAACAGGTAACCTACGAGCAGTACTTC. Protein product: CASSEQVTYEQYF.

This chain joins TRBV5-1 and TRBJ2-3, with D tentatively TRBD2 (6 bases). The CDR3 sequence is 15 residues long. The germline V gene has CDR1 SGHRS and CDR2 YFSETQ. Trimming left V 0 bases short and J 2 bases short, with 10 bases between. CDR3 DNA: TGCGCCAGCAGCTTGGCGGGGGACCCCACAGATACGCAGTATTTT. It translates to CASSLAGDPTDTQYF.

This sequence joins TRBV18 and TRBJ2-7, with D possibly matching TRBD1 (6 bases). V was trimmed by 3 bases and J by 6 bases, leaving 9 bases between them. Per germline, CDR1 KGHSH and CDR2 LQKENI. This CDR3 spans 12 amino acids. The CDR3, as DNA: TGTGCCAGCTCACCTGGACAGACCGAGCAGTACTTC. Translating gives CASSPGQTEQYF.

The chain is built from TRBV4-1 and TRBJ2-1; D gene ambiguous. The CDR3 sequence is 13 residues long. The germline V gene encodes CDR1 MGHRA and CDR2 YSYEKL. V dropped 1 base and J dropped 8 bases, with 9 bases sitting between them. The CDR3 reads CASSQAGGYEQFF. The CDR3 nucleotides read TGCGCCAGCAGCCAAGCTGGCGGTTATGAGCAGTTCTTC.

This clone was observed a handful of times. The rearrangement links TRBV6-5 to TRBJ1-2; 9 bases are shared with TRBD1. The V segment lost 6 bases and the J segment 1 base; nucleotides outside the gene matches: 3. Germline CDR1 is MNHEY and CDR2 is SVGAGI. The CDR3 runs to 14 residues. CDR3 sequence (DNA): TGTGCCAGCAGCCGGGACAGGGATAACTATGGCTACACCTTC. This translates into CASSRDRDNYGYTF.

The chain couples TRBV9 to TRBJ2-1; 9 bases are a match to TRBD2. In germline, CDR1 is SGDLS, CDR2 YYNGEE. The CDR3 spans 15 residues. The V gene end was trimmed by 0 bases and the J gene end by 8 bases; junction bases not matched to a gene: 6. CDR3 nucleotide sequence: TGTGCCAGCAGCGTAGTTTCTAGCGGGGTAGATGAGCAGTTCTTC. Translation: CASSVVSSGVDEQFF.

The chain recombines TRBV2 with TRBJ1-5; D possibly corresponds to TRBD1 (6 bases). The CDR3 contains 14 residues. V lost 8 bases, J lost 5 bases, and 16 bases lay in between. Germline assignment: CDR1 SNHLY and CDR2 FYNNEI. CDR3: CASSPPEGDQPQHF. The DNA of the CDR3 is TGTGCCAGCTCCCCGCCAGAGGGGGATCAGCCCCAGCATTTT. Combining the CDR3 with reference TRBV2 and TRBJ1-5 gives the whole variable domain EPEVTQTPSHQVTQMGQEVILRCVPISNHLYFYWYRQILGQKVEFLVSFYNNEISEKSEIFDDQFSVERPDGSNFTLKIRSTKLEDSAMYFCASSPPEGDQPQHFGDGTRLSIL.

Concerning this clone itself: A read error may produce the germline difference seen at one junction end. V gene TRBV28 combines with J gene TRBJ1-2; D is perhaps TRBD1 (5 bases). The V gene's germline CDR1 is MDHEN and CDR2 SYDVKM. This CDR3 is 15 amino acids long. CDR3 residues: CASSPQGLGFYDYTF. In DNA, the CDR3 is TGTGCCAGCAGTCCCCAGGGTTTAGGGTTTTATGACTACACCTTC.

The J gene is TRBJ1-4, the V gene TRBV14, with D perhaps matching TRBD1 (6 bases). The CDR3 is 16 residues long. Trimming pared 2 bases from V and 6 bases from J, leaving 16 bases between. CDR1 SGHDN and CDR2 FVKESK come from the germline V gene. The CDR3 region has the DNA TGTGCCAGCAGCCAAAATACAGGGAAAGTTTATGAAAAACTGTTTTTT. It yields the protein CASSQNTGKVYEKLFF.

The V gene is TRBV3-1 (or the pseudogene TRBV3-2), the J gene TRBJ2-3; the match to TRBD1 covers 7 bases. Germline CDR1 LGHDT, CDR2 YNNKEL (reference sequence). The CDR3 is made up of 14 amino acids. Trimming took 4 bases from V and 6 from J; bases not matched to a gene: 7. The CDR3, as DNA: TGTGCCAGCAGCCCACCGACAGGGTTGGATACGCAGTATTTT. It codes for CASSPPTGLDTQYF.

This clone is medium-sized by share. The chain couples TRBV19 to TRBJ1-5, with a weak D call TRBD1 (6 bases). Trimming pared 5 bases from V and 6 bases from J, leaving 14 bases between. Per germline, CDR1 LNHDA and CDR2 SQIVND (reference sequence). The CDR3 covers 14 residues. DNA for the CDR3: TGTGCCAGTAGTGGACAGCCCTGGGGTCAGCCCCAGCATTTT. It codes for CASSGQPWGQPQHF.

The rearrangement links TRBV4-1 to TRBJ2-7; D might be TRBD2 (6 bases). Germline CDR1 is MGHRA and CDR2 is YSYEKL. V shed 0 bases and J shed 9 bases, with 15 bases lying between them. The CDR3 has 14 residues. The CDR3 is CASSQDLTPEGQYF. The CDR3 region has the DNA TGCGCCAGCAGCCAAGATTTAACGCCGGAGGGGCAGTACTTC.